The clone carrying this T cell receptor (beta chain) was picked up a small number of times. The antigen is undetermined. Profiled with immunoSEQ multiplex PCR; TCRdb holds only in-frame clones, not every one. Of some 2,000,000 clones detected, around 95% appear once; the ten largest clones hold around 0.13%. The entry originates in a study of shared clonotypes between healthy human individuals. General study results and limits: Relative to clonotypes present in all four donors, those not shared had lower generation probabilities. The low donor count limited represented genetic and exposure-history diversity.

Trimming stripped 8 bases from V and 10 bases from J, with 9 bases between. The CDR3 runs to 11 residues. The germline CDR1 and CDR2 sequences are MDHEN and SYDVKM. The sample taken for sequencing was naive CD4+ T cells sorted from blood. Subset defined: CD45RA+ positively selected. This receptor was taken from a man aged 18 to 30 in good health. This chain connects TRBV28 to TRBJ1-6, with D hard to call. CDR3 bases: TGTGCCAGCCATGGCTCATCACCCCTCCACTTT. It specifies CASHGSSPLHF.